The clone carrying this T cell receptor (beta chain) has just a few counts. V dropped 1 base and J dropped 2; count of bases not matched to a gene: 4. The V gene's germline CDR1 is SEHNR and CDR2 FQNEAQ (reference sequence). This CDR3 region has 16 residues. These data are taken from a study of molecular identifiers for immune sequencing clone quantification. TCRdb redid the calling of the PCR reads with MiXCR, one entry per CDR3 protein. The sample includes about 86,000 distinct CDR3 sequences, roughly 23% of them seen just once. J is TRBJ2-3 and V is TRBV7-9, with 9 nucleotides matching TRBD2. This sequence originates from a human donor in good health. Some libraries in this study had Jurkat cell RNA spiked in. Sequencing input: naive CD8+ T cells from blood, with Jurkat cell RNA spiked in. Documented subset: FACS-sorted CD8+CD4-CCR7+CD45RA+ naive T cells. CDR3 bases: TGTGCCAGCAGCTTAGGGGCTAGCGGGAACACAGATACGCAGTATTTT. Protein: CASSLGASGNTDTQYF.